The source of this T cell receptor delta chain is a study of fetal and pediatric gammadelta thymocytes (dated by TCRdb to 2021 to 2024). Regarding the complete study: To strengthen a single-cell study of gammadelta thymocyte development, the researchers used bulk gammadelta thymocyte repertoires that mixed previously published data with newly generated, unpublished data. Unpublished data were combined with previously published data (refs 27,28) to make up the bulk gammadelta thymocyte repertoires. The set of bulk gammadelta thymocyte repertoires included some ten subjects in total: 3 fetal thymus donors and 7 pediatric thymus donors. Bulk TCR repertoire data were included to raise the number of subjects and reinforce the CDR3 publicity analysis. Summary of the overall study and its limitations: Compared with post-natal repertoires, fetal gammadelta thymocyte repertoires were previously reported to be enriched for TRDV2, TRGV8 and TRGV9 usage, low N additions and public CDR3s.

Thymocytes were stained with Zombie NIR viability dye plus antibodies to CD3 (UCHT1), TCRgammadelta (11F2), TCRVgamma9 (IMMU360) and TCRVdelta2 (IMMU389). TRD and TRG CDR3 repertoires were generated in bulk, separately, from sorted Vgamma9Vdelta2 and nonVgamma9Vdelta2 gammadelta thymocytes obtained from human fetal and pediatric thymuses. Pediatric thymus tissue was obtained in Belgium from children undergoing cardiac surgery. Pediatric thymus donors in the study were aged between about 1 and 12 years. Thymic cell suspensions from fetal and post-natal thymuses were prepared as previously described. NonVgamma9Vdelta2 thymocytes were sorted as CD3+ gammadeltaTCR+ cells that did not have the Vgamma9+Vdelta2+ phenotype. Cells were sorted on a FACS Aria III cell sorter (BD Biosciences). Instrument on record: Illumina MiSeq. As for the authors' bioinformatics: For publicity analysis, the Vgamma9Vdelta2 and nonVgamma9Vdelta2 bulk CDR3 files of each subject were merged into one combined repertoire per subject. Using base R and dplyr, each CDR3 amino acid sequence was checked across 9 single-cell datasets and roughly nine bulk repertoires to give a publicity score ranging from 0 to 19. After TCRdb called clones again from the public reads with CATT, rows with identical DNA were merged. TCRdb's processing, not the study's, gives the V and J calls here. The sample profile shows fewer than 2,500 delta-chain clones; under 25% of them were found once. The top ten hold about 4.5% of the sample.

Unmatched junction bases come to 21, with V trimmed by 2 bases and J by 2 bases. The CDR3 sequence holds 22 residues, the cysteine and phenylalanine included. The kept DNA is CDR3 alone, 66 bases in frame from the first base. As encoded in the germline V gene, CDR1 is TSWWSYY while CDR2 is QGS. Within its sample, this clone is medium-sized (0.01 to 0.1%). Its antigen is not yet known. Qualities for individual bases were not recorded, and no much larger clone is one base off. This receptor was obtained from a child who underwent cardiac surgery and was recorded as healthy. The chain links TRDV1 with TRDJ1, with 12 middle bases fitting TRDD3. The sequenced sample consisted of non-Vgamma9Vdelta2 gamma-delta T cells from the thymus. The cell subset or site tag for this specimen amounts to: CD3+gammadeltaTCR+ thymocytes not co-expressing Vgamma9 and Vdelta2. Read as DNA, the sequence is TGTGCTCTTGGGGAAAAGGAGTGCCTCGGTAGTACTGGGGGATACCCGACCGATAAACTCATCTTT. Its translation is CALGEKECLGSTGGYPTDKLIF.